This T cell receptor (beta chain) emerged from a study of blood T cell repertoires in COVID-19. This clone was counted a few times. The age range of participants was about 18 to 89 years, with residence in about two dozen US areas. The study counted Cohort 3 donors as recovered given two negative PCRs, clearance, or symptom resolution. Generated by immunoSEQ multiplex PCR, the TCRdb table keeps only in-frame clones and is missing some. The data show around 250,000 clones, around 84% seen once. The V gene's germline CDR1 is SGHNT and CDR2 YYREEE (reference sequence). The CDR3 consists of 17 residues. V lost 2 bases, J lost 0 bases, and 8 bases stayed unmatched.

The chain recombines TRBV5-4 with TRBJ2-1, with 7 bases aligning to TRBD2. The sample was PBMCs or T cells enriched from blood (not recorded which). This receptor was taken from a woman aged 45 to 65 who had recovered from COVID-19. The CDR3 DNA sequence: TGTGCCAGCAGCTTTTCCCTGCGGGGGAGCTCCTACAATGAGCAGTTCTTC. It specifies CASSFSLRGSSYNEQFF.